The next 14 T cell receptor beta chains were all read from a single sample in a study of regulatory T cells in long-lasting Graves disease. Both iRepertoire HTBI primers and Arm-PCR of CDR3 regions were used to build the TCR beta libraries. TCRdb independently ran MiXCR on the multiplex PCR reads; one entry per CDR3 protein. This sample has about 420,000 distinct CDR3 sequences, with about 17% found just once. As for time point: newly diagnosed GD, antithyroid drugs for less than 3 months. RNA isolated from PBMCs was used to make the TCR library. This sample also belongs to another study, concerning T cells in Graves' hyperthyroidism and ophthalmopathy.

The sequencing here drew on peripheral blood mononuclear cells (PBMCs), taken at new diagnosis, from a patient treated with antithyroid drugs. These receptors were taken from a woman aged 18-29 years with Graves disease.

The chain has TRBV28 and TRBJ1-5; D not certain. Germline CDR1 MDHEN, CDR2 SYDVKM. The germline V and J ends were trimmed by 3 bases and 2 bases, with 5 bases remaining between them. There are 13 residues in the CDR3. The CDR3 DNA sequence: TGTGCCAGCAGTTTTTATGGCAATCAGCCCCAGCATTTT. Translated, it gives CASSFYGNQPQHF.

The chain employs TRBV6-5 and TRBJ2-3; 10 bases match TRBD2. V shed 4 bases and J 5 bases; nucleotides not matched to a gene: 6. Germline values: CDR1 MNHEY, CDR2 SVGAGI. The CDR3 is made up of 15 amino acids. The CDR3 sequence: CASSLAGGGGDTQYF. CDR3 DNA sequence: TGTGCCAGCAGTTTAGCGGGAGGCGGGGGAGATACGCAGTATTTT.

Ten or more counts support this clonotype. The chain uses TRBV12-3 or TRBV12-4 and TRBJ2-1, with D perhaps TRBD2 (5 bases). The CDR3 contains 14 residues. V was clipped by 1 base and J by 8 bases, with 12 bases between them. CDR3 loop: CASSLDRDEDEQFF. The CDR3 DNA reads TGTGCCAGCAGTTTAGATCGGGATGAGGATGAGCAGTTCTTC.

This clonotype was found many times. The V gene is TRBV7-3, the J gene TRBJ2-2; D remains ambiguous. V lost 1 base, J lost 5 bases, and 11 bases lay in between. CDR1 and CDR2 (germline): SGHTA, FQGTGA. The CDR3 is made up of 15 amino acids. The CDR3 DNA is TGTGCCAGCAGCTTAAAGGGTGATGTTACCGGGGAGCTGTTTTTT. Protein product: CASSLKGDVTGELFF.

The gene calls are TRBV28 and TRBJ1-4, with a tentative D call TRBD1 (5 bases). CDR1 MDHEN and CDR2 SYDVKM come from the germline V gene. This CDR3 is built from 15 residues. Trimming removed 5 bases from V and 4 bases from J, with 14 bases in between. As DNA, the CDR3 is TGTGCCAGCAGTCCGGGGCCGAGCCTTAATGAAAAACTGTTTTTT. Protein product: CASSPGPSLNEKLFF.

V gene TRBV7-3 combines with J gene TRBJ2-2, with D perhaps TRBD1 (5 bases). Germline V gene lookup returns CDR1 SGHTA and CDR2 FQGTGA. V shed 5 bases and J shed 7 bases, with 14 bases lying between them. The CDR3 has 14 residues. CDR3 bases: TGTGCCAGCAGCGCGCCAGGGATTGGCGGGGAGCTGTTTTTT. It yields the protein CASSAPGIGGELFF.

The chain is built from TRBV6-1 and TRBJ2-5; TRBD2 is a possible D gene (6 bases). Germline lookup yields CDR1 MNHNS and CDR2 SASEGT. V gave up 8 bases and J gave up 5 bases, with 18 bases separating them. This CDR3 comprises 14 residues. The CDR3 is CASPKREIQETQYF. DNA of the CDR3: TGTGCCAGCCCAAAACGGGAGATCCAGGAGACCCAGTACTTC.

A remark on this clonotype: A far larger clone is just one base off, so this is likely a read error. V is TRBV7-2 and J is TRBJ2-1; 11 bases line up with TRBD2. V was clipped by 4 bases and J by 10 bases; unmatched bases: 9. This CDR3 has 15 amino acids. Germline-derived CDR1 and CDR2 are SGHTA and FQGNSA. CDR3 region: CASSSTSGRTYEQFF. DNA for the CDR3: TGTGCCAGCAGCTCCACTAGCGGGAGAACCTACGAGCAGTTCTTC. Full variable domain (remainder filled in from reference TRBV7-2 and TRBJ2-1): GAGVSQSPSNKVTEKGKDVELRCDPISGHTALYWYRQSLGQGLEFLIYFQGNSAPDKSGLPSDRFSAERTGGSVSTLTIQRTQQEDSAVYLCASSSTSGRTYEQFFGPGTRLTVL.

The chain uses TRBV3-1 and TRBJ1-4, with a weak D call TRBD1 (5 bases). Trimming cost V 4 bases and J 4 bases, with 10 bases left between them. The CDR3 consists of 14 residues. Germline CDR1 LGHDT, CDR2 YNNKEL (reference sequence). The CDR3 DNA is TGTGCCAGCAGCCCTACAGGCTTTAATGAAAAACTGTTTTTT. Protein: CASSPTGFNEKLFF. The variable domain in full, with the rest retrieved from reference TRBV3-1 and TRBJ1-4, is DTAVSQTPKYLVTQMGNDKSIKCEQNLGHDTMYWYKQDSKKFLKIMFSYNNKELIINETVPNRFSPKSPDKAHLNLHINSLELGDSAVYFCASSPTGFNEKLFFGSGTQLSVL.

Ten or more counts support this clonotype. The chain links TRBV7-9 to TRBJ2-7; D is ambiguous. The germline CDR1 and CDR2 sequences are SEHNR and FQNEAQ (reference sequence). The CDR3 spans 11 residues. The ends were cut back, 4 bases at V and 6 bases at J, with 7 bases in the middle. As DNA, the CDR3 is TGTGCCAGCAGCTCCGTTGGCGAGCAGTACTTC. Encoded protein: CASSSVGEQYF.

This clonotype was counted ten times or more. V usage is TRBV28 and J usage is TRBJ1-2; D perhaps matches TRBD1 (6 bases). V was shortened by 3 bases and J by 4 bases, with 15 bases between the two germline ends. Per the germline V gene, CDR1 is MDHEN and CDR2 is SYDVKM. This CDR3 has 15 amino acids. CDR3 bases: TGTGCCAGCAGTTTCCCTCTGGGGGGGCTCTATGGCTACACCTTC. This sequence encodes CASSFPLGGLYGYTF.

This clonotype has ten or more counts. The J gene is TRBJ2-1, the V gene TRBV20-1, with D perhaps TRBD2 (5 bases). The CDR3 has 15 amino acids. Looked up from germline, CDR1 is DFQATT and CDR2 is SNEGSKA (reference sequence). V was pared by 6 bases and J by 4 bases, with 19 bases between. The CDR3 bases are TGCAGTGCCGCCCGTCCCCCTAGCAGATACAATGAGCAGTTCTTC. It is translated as CSAARPPSRYNEQFF.

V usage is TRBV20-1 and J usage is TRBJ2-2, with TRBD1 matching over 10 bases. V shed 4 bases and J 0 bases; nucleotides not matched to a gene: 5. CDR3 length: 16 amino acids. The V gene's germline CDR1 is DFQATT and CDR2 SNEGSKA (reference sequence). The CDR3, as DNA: TGCAGTGCTAACGACAGGGGGCTCGCGAACACCGGGGAGCTGTTTTTT. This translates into CSANDRGLANTGELFF.

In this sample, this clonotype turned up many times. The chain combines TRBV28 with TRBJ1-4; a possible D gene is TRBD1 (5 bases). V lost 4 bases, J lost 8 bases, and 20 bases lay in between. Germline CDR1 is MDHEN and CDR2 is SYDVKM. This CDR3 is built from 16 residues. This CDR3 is CASSSSGMEGREKLFF. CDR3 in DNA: TGTGCCAGCAGTTCCTCCGGGATGGAGGGGAGGGAAAAACTGTTTTTT.